Listed below are T cell receptor beta chains from one sample, sequenced in a study of cytomegalovirus exposure and HLA in healthy donors. Assay: immunoSEQ multiplex PCR; the TCRdb copy retains only in-frame clones and omits some. This table holds 120,000 to 150,000 clones, around 84% found once. The specimen sequenced was PBMCs. The receptors come from a man aged 35 to 55 in good health and CMV-seropositive. The CDR3 runs from the conserved cysteine through the conserved F or W. The D gene is left open where the match is weak. Size tells how often a clone was seen (once, few, many) or the class of an expanded clone, and some rows leave it out.

V gene	D gene	CDR3 length	J gene	clone size	CDR3 protein	CDR3 DNA
TRBV15	.	17	TRBJ2-5	.	CATRAGRGALVQETQYF	TGTGCCACCAGAGCTGGTCGGGGGGCGTTGGTCCAAGAGACCCAGTACTTC
TRBV5-5	.	16	TRBJ1-5	.	CASSPNIDRSNQPQHF	TGTGCCAGCAGCCCGAACATTGACAGGAGCAATCAGCCCCAGCATTTT
TRBV6-1	TRBD2	15	TRBJ2-1	.	CASSVLAGEDNEQFF	TGTGCCAGCAGCGTACTAGCGGGAGAGGACAATGAGCAGTTCTTC
TRBV19	.	11	TRBJ1-1	.	CASSIHGSAFF	TGTGCCAGTAGTATCCACGGTTCAGCTTTCTTT
TRBV6-5	TRBD2	16	TRBJ2-3	.	CASSYSGASGSDTQYF	TGTGCCAGCAGTTACTCGGGGGCTAGCGGGAGCGATACGCAGTATTTT
TRBV4-1	.	14	TRBJ1-1	.	CASSHLTDPIEAFF	TGCGCCAGCAGCCATTTGACAGACCCAATCGAAGCTTTCTTT
TRBV5-1	.	16	TRBJ2-7	few	CASSPGTKGVSYEQYF	TGCGCCAGCAGCCCCGGCACTAAGGGGGTCTCCTACGAGCAGTACTTC
TRBV21-1	.	19	TRBJ1-6	once	CASSRGDSPKGVHNSPLHF	TGTGCCAGCAGCAGAGGGGACAGTCCGAAGGGGGTCCATAATTCACCCCTCCACTTT
TRBV7-8	TRBD1	15	TRBJ2-7	.	CASSPNPGQGGEQYF	TGTGCCAGCAGCCCAAACCCAGGACAGGGTGGCGAGCAGTACTTC
TRBV27	.	11	TRBJ2-1	.	CASSLFGEQFF	TGTGCCAGCAGCCTTTTCGGTGAGCAGTTCTTC
TRBV6-4	TRBD1	13	TRBJ1-5	.	CASSTGDGQPQHF	TGTGCCAGCAGCACAGGGGACGGTCAGCCCCAGCATTTT
TRBV30	TRBD1	12	TRBJ2-1	.	CAWGTGGIGQFF	TGTGCCTGGGGGACAGGCGGGATTGGGCAGTTCTTC
TRBV20-1	.	11	TRBJ1-1	.	CSALAYTEAFF	TGCAGTGCCCTGGCCTACACTGAAGCTTTCTTT
TRBV5-1	.	16	TRBJ1-4	.	CASSFDGGGRNEKLFF	TGCGCCAGCAGCTTTGACGGGGGAGGGAGGAATGAAAAACTGTTTTTT
TRBV7-6	TRBD1	13	TRBJ1-1	once	CASMTGMNTEAFF	TGTGCCAGCATGACAGGGATGAACACTGAAGCTTTCTTT
TRBV7-8	TRBD1	15	TRBJ1-4	.	CASSYLTGTNEKLFF	TGTGCCAGCAGCTATCTGACAGGGACTAATGAAAAACTGTTTTTT